A single sample is the source of the 20 T cell receptor beta chains below, sequenced in a study of cytomegalovirus exposure and HLA in healthy donors. The primer mix had 60 Vbeta and 13 Jbeta primers. Sequencing used immunoSEQ multiplex PCR; TCRdb keeps in-frame clones, though not all of them. The table lists about 150,000 clones, over 70% of them singletons. Material for sequencing was PBMCs. These receptors were obtained from a woman in her forties in good health and CMV-seronegative.

The chain recombines TRBV7-2 with TRBJ1-1; D gene ambiguous. Germline V lookup: CDR1 SGHTA, CDR2 FQGNSA. V lost 1 base and J 2 bases, leaving 8 bases between the germline ends. The CDR3 covers 14 residues. For the CDR3, the DNA is TGTGCCAGCAGCTTAGAAGCCTCTAACACTGAAGCTTTCTTT. It is translated as CASSLEASNTEAFF.

This clone was observed a few times. V gene TRBV4-1 combines with J gene TRBJ1-6, with a weak D call TRBD1 (6 bases). Germline CDR1 is MGHRA and CDR2 is YSYEKL. The CDR3 is 18 residues long. V dropped 3 bases and J dropped 10 bases, with 25 bases sitting between them. CDR3 residues: CASSQSWGGPTGESPLHF. CDR3 nucleotides: TGCGCCAGCAGCCAGTCTTGGGGGGGCCCAACCGGGGAATCACCCCTCCACTTT.

Concerning this clone: Compared with germline, one end of the junction differs, possibly owing to a read error. The chain uses TRBV11-2 and TRBJ2-1; the D gene is possibly TRBD1 (5 bases). CDR3 length equals 15 residues. Germline V gene sequence: CDR1 SGHAT, CDR2 FQNNGV. The CDR3 nucleotides read TGCGCCAGCAGCCAAGATCCGGACAACTACAATGAGCAGTTCTTC. Translating gives CASSQDPDNYNEQFF. Looking up the rest from reference TRBV11-2 and TRBJ2-1 gives the full variable domain: EAGVAQSPRYKIIEKRQSVAFWCNPISGHATLYWYQQILGQGPKLLIQFQNNGVVDDSQLPKDRFSAERLKGVDSTLKIQPAKLEDSAVYLCASSQDPDNYNEQFFGPGTRLTVL.

The chain has TRBV5-1 and TRBJ1-1; 9 bases agree with TRBD1. The CDR3 is made up of 15 amino acids. Germline CDR1 reads SGHRS; CDR2 reads YFSETQ. The V and J ends lost 4 bases and 4 bases, in that order; junction bases with no gene match: 8. In DNA, the CDR3 is TGCGCCAGCAGCCCGAGACAGGGGGACGGCACTGAAGCTTTCTTT. Its protein product is CASSPRQGDGTEAFF.

This chain links TRBV11-3 with TRBJ2-7; the match to TRBD2 covers 7 bases. V shed 0 bases and J 3 bases; nucleotides not matched to a gene: 5. The germline V gene has CDR1 SGHNT and CDR2 YENEEA. CDR3 size: 15 residues. The CDR3 DNA is TGTGCCAGCAGCTTAGAGGCTAGCGGTTACTACGAGCAGTACTTC. Translation gives CASSLEASGYYEQYF.

Concerning this clone: The junction differs from germline at one of its ends, possibly a read error. The chain uses TRBV4-1 and TRBJ2-4; TRBD2 is a possible D gene (5 bases). The CDR3 contains 14 residues. Germline CDR1 and CDR2: MGHRA and YSYEKL. The CDR3 loop reads CASSPPSTKNSQYF. CDR3 bases: TGCGCCAGCAGCCCGCCTAGCACCAAAAACAGTCAGTACTTC.

The chain is built from TRBV7-9 and TRBJ1-2; D gene uncertain. Looked up from germline, CDR1 is SEHNR and CDR2 is FQNEAQ (reference sequence). Deletions cut 1 base from V and 10 bases from J, with 7 bases between. The CDR3 covers 11 residues. The CDR3 loop reads CASSLGVDYTF. The CDR3 nucleotides are TGTGCCAGCAGCTTAGGCGTCGACTACACCTTC.

The V call is TRBV2, the J call TRBJ1-4, with 10 bases identical to TRBD1. The CDR3 spans 14 residues. V was pared by 7 bases and J by 12 bases, with 11 bases of the junction left unmatched. Germline assignment: CDR1 SNHLY and CDR2 FYNNEI. The DNA for the CDR3 is TGTGCCAGCAAACAAGGACAGGGGGGACGGGAACTGTTTTTT. It codes for CASKQGQGGRELFF.

The rearrangement links TRBV5-6 to TRBJ2-5; D ambiguous. This CDR3 is built from 16 residues. Germline V gene sequence: CDR1 SGHDT, CDR2 YYEEEE. Trimming took off 0 bases at V and 2 bases at J, with 14 bases between the two ends. The CDR3 sequence: CASSLEGRGPQETQYF. The CDR3 DNA is TGTGCCAGCAGCTTGGAAGGCAGAGGTCCACAAGAGACCCAGTACTTC.

The chain recombines TRBV5-4 with TRBJ2-3, with 7 nucleotides matching TRBD2. This CDR3 region has 13 residues. Germline loops: CDR1 SGHNT, CDR2 YYREEE (reference sequence). The V and J ends lost 4 bases and 7 bases, in that order; junction bases with no gene match: 6. The CDR3 loop reads CASSSGTSYTQYF. CDR3 coding DNA: TGTGCCAGCAGCAGCGGGACTTCTTATACGCAGTATTTT. The full variable domain, its missing parts supplied by reference TRBV5-4 and TRBJ2-3, is ETGVTQSPTHLIKTRGQQVTLRCSSQSGHNTVSWYQQALGQGPQFIFQYYREEENGRGNFPPRFSGLQFPNYSSELNVNALELDDSALYLCASSSGTSYTQYFGPGTRLTVL.

The genes are TRBV27 and TRBJ2-7, with 8 bases that match TRBD2. The CDR3 runs to 15 residues. CDR1 and CDR2 (germline): MNHEY, SMNVEV (reference sequence). The trim removed 3 bases at V and 3 bases at J, leaving 7 bases unmatched. CDR3: CASSFSGRALYEQYF. For the CDR3, the DNA is TGTGCCAGCAGTTTTTCCGGGAGGGCCCTCTACGAGCAGTACTTC.

This chain joins TRBV30 and TRBJ1-1; D call uncertain. Trimming took off 0 bases at V and 3 bases at J, with 14 bases between the two ends. The germline CDR1 and CDR2 sequences are GTSNPN and SVGIG (reference sequence). This CDR3 spans 15 amino acids. Here the CDR3 reads CAWSVRVRWDTEAFF. The CDR3 DNA sequence: TGTGCCTGGAGTGTACGGGTAAGGTGGGACACTGAAGCTTTCTTT.

The chain links TRBV12-2 to TRBJ1-1. TRBV12-2 is tagged as a pseudogene. The CDR3 runs 14 residues. CDR3 DNA sequence: TGTGCAAGTCGCTTAGAGGTTTGGGGGGATGAAGCTTTCTTT. Encoded protein: CASRLEVWGDEAFF.

V is TRBV19 and J is TRBJ1-4; 9 bases are shared with TRBD1. CDR1 and CDR2 from the germline V gene are LNHDA and SQIVND (reference sequence). The length of the CDR3 is 12 residues. The trim removed 8 bases at V and 5 bases at J, leaving 0 bases unmatched. For the CDR3, the DNA is TGTGCCAGTGGGACAGGGAATGAAAAACTGTTTTTT. Protein sequence: CASGTGNEKLFF.

CDR3 nucleotides: TGTGCCAGCAGTCGACAGGGAATCTTAAACACTGAAGCTTTCTTT. This gives the protein CASSRQGILNTEAFF. The chain is built from TRBV2 and TRBJ1-1; 7 bases line up with TRBD1. The CDR3 length is 15 residues. The V gene end was trimmed by 5 bases and the J gene end by 2 bases; junction bases not matched to a gene: 8. Germline V gives CDR1 SNHLY, CDR2 FYNNEI.

CDR3 DNA: TGTGCCAGCAGTGAGGCTCGGACAGGCCGCCTCTACGAGCAGTACTTC. Its protein product is CASSEARTGRLYEQYF. J is TRBJ2-7 and V is TRBV25-1; 7 nucleotides align to TRBD1. J lost 3 bases, V lost 3 bases, and 11 bases had no gene match. This CDR3 is built from 16 residues. From germline, CDR1 is MGHDK and CDR2 SYGVNS.

The V and J genes are TRBV2 and TRBJ1-1; 7 bases fit TRBD1. The CDR3 runs 13 residues. Trimming removed 5 bases from V and 2 bases from J; junction bases left unmatched: 2. Germline V gene data show CDR1 as SNHLY and CDR2 as FYNNEI. This CDR3 is CASSYRGNTEAFF. The CDR3 coding sequence is TGTGCCAGCAGTTACAGGGGAAACACTGAAGCTTTCTTT.

V and J are TRBV18 and TRBJ1-1; D possibly corresponds to TRBD1 (5 bases). The ends were cut back, 4 bases at V and 8 bases at J, with 17 bases in the middle. CDR1 is KGHSH, CDR2 LQKENI, per germline. The CDR3 runs 14 residues. Here the CDR3 reads CASSQQVGKGEAFF. The CDR3 DNA reads as TGTGCCAGCTCACAACAGGTGGGGAAGGGCGAAGCTTTCTTT.

The CDR3 sequence is CASSAGLANYNEQFF. The CDR3 nucleotides read TGCGCCAGCAGCGCTGGACTAGCGAACTACAATGAGCAGTTCTTC. The chain is built from TRBV5-1 and TRBJ2-1; 9 nucleotides line up with TRBD2. V was pared by 4 bases and J by 3 bases, with 5 bases of the junction left unmatched. Germline V gene sequence: CDR1 SGHRS, CDR2 YFSETQ. This CDR3 is 15 amino acids long. Complete variable domain (other parts from reference TRBV5-1 and TRBJ2-1): KAGVTQTPRYLIKTRGQQVTLSCSPISGHRSVSWYQQTPGQGLQFLFEYFSETQRNKGNFPGRFSGRQFSNSRSEMNVSTLELGDSALYLCASSAGLANYNEQFFGPGTRLTVL.

The rearrangement uses TRBV4-2 and TRBJ2-7; a possible D gene is TRBD1 (6 bases). This CDR3 is 15 amino acids long. Per germline, CDR1 LGHNA and CDR2 YNFKEQ. The V end was cut by 0 bases, the J end by 4 bases, with 13 bases between. The DNA of the CDR3 is TGTGCCAGCAGCCAAGATCCAGACAGGAGTTACGAGCAGTACTTC. It is translated as CASSQDPDRSYEQYF.